This T cell receptor beta chain was recovered during a study of cytomegalovirus exposure and HLA in healthy donors. Regarding the study as a whole: Later analysis identified 16,000 or so TCR beta sequences associated with HLA alleles, using a false discovery rate threshold of 0.05. Among CMV-associated TCR beta chains, most appeared HLA-restricted in a later analysis. Follow-up analysis later connected one missense variant in DCLRE1C with trimming of TCR beta V- and J-genes.

The study ran its PCR with 60 Vbeta and 13 Jbeta primers. The table came from immunoSEQ multiplex PCR; TCRdb's copy has only in-frame clones and leaves some out. The table has approximately 240,000 clones, over 65% seen once. A remark on this clone: Its target is not known.

CDR3 length equals 14 residues. The germline gives CDR1 KGHSH, CDR2 LQKENI. J was trimmed by 4 bases and V by 3 bases; bases with no gene match: 4. The sample consisted of PBMCs. This receptor was taken from a woman aged 60-75 years in good health and CMV-seropositive. V and J are TRBV18 and TRBJ2-5; 8 bases line up with TRBD2. The chain's CDR3 is CASSPRGGSETQYF. The CDR3 DNA reads TGTGCCAGCTCACCCCGGGGGGGCTCAGAGACCCAGTACTTC.